These T cell receptor beta chains were read from a single sample in a study of T cells in tuberculosis. TCRdb's table, derived via immunoSEQ multiplex PCR, lists solely in-frame clones and lacks some. The data contain about 35,000 clones, roughly 93% of them singletons. The source was PBMCs, collected at tuberculosis diagnosis. These receptors came from an adult with tuberculosis. CDR3s include the opening cysteine and the closing phenylalanine or tryptophan. A D gene is named only where the DNA matches it firmly.

>TRBJ2-2|18|TRBV5-6|NA
TGTGCCAGCAGCTTGGAGCTGGTCACTAGCTGGTACACCGGGGAGCTGTTTTTT
CASSLELVTSWYTGELFF
>TRBJ2-7|13|TRBV6-5|TRBD1
TGTGCCAGCAGTCGGGACAGGGAGTACGAGCAGTACTTC
CASSRDREYEQYF
>TRBJ1-2|17|TRBV4-2|TRBD1
TGTGCCAGCAGCCAAGGTCAGGGGGCGACACTCTCCTATGGCTACACCTTC
CASSQGQGATLSYGYTF
>TRBJ2-2|17|TRBV13|TRBD2
TGTGCCAGCAGCTTCCCGGGACTAGCTCGGGGAACCGGGGAGCTGTTTTTT
CASSFPGLARGTGELFF
>TRBJ2-2|16|TRBV4-1|NA
TGCGCCAGCAGCCAAGTTTACAGGGAGAAGACCGGGGAGCTGTTTTTT
CASSQVYREKTGELFF
>TRBJ2-1|13|TRBV5-6|NA
TGTGCCAGCAGCTTAAGCCTCCGGAATGAGCAGTTCTTC
CASSLSLRNEQFF
>TRBJ1-5|13|TRBV23-1|NA
TGCGCCAGCAGTTACAGGGTCCGGCAGCCCCAGCATTTT
CASSYRVRQPQHF
>TRBJ1-2|14|TRBV5-1|TRBD1
TGCGCCAGCAGCCAGAGGACAGGGACAGATGGCTACACCTTC
CASSQRTGTDGYTF
>TRBJ2-3|18|TRBV2|NA
TGTGCCAGCAGGCCTCGAGGTGTCGGGGTGCGTATGGGAGATACGCAGTATTTT
CASRPRGVGVRMGDTQYF
>TRBJ2-2|17|TRBV2|TRBD2
TGTGCCAGCAGCGAAACTAGCGGGAGACCGAACACCGGGGAGCTGTTTTTT
CASSETSGRPNTGELFF